These 20 T cell receptor beta chains were sequenced from one sample in a study of long-term antiretroviral therapy in people with HIV. Survey level was the resolution at which the v3.0 immunoSEQ assay ran. Profiling relied on immunoSEQ multiplex PCR, and the TCRdb table lists in-frame clones only, not all of them. The sample has around 19,000 clones; approximately 72% are singletons. The material sequenced was unsorted PBMCs, taken 0.3 years after starting antiretroviral therapy. Every receptor here comes from a woman aged 45-65 years with HIV.

The chain carries TRBV30 and TRBJ1-3; D perhaps matches TRBD1 (5 bases). CDR3 size: 13 residues. The germline CDR1 and CDR2 sequences are GTSNPN and SVGIG (reference sequence). The V gene lost 5 bases and the J gene lost 4 bases, with 12 bases spanning the gap. The DNA for the CDR3 is TGTGCCTGGGAAGGGGCTATCGGAAACACCATATATTTT. Translating gives CAWEGAIGNTIYF.

The chain couples TRBV30 to TRBJ1-1; tentative D call: TRBD1 (5 bases). V was trimmed by 3 bases and J by 3 bases, leaving 14 bases between them. CDR3 length: 14 amino acids. Germline values: CDR1 GTSNPN, CDR2 SVGIG (reference sequence). As DNA, the CDR3 is TGTGCCTGGAGATTTGGGGGTCTGGACACTGAAGCTTTCTTT. Its protein product is CAWRFGGLDTEAFF.

V gene TRBV5-6 combines with J gene TRBJ1-1; 9 bases map to TRBD1. The CDR3 consists of 15 residues. The junction had 8 bases not matched to a gene; V was cut back by 4 bases and J by 4 bases. Germline CDR1 is SGHDT and CDR2 is YYEEEE. CDR3 residues: CASSRKTGGATEAFF. DNA for the CDR3: TGTGCCAGCAGCCGGAAGACAGGGGGTGCCACTGAAGCTTTCTTT.

This clone came up once. V usage is TRBV6-6 and J usage is TRBJ2-5; possible D gene TRBD2, 6 bases. This CDR3 has 14 amino acids. V was shortened by 2 bases and J by 2 bases, with 9 bases between the two germline ends. The V gene's germline CDR1 is MNHNY and CDR2 SVGAGI (reference sequence). As DNA, the CDR3 is TGTGCCAGCAGTTACCGGGACTTACAAGAGACCCAGTACTTC. This sequence encodes CASSYRDLQETQYF.

The V and J genes are TRBV27 and TRBJ2-1; a possible D gene is TRBD2 (5 bases). Germline CDR1 reads MNHEY; CDR2 reads SMNVEV (reference sequence). The CDR3 spans 12 residues. The V gene lost 5 bases and the J gene lost 3 bases, with 5 bases spanning the gap. The CDR3 DNA sequence: TGTGCCAGCAGTAGCGGCTACAATGAGCAGTTCTTC. Amino acid sequence: CASSSGYNEQFF.

V usage is TRBV6-6 and J usage is TRBJ1-6, with D perhaps matching TRBD1 (6 bases). The germline V and J ends were trimmed by 5 bases and 7 bases, with 15 bases remaining between them. CDR1 is MNHNY, CDR2 SVGAGI, per germline (reference sequence). The CDR3 contains 15 residues. As DNA, the CDR3 is TGTGCCAGCAGTGAGACAGGCGTTACCAATTCACCCCTCCACTTT. This sequence encodes CASSETGVTNSPLHF.

The chain joins TRBV11-3 to TRBJ2-1, with 13 bases aligning to TRBD2. J lost 5 bases, V lost 1 base, and 2 bases had no gene match. Germline V lookup: CDR1 SGHNT, CDR2 YENEEA. The CDR3 runs 16 residues. CDR3: CASSLGGLAGDNEQFF. The CDR3 DNA follows: TGTGCCAGCAGCTTAGGAGGACTAGCGGGGGACAATGAGCAGTTCTTC. The full variable domain, rest sourced from reference TRBV11-3 and TRBJ2-1, is EAGVVQSPRYKIIEKKQPVAFWCNPISGHNTLYWYLQNLGQGPELLIRYENEEAVDDSQLPKDRFSAERLKGVDSTLKIQPAELGDSAVYLCASSLGGLAGDNEQFFGPGTRLTVL.

The genes are TRBV5-6 and TRBJ1-2, with 8 bases fitting TRBD1. Germline values: CDR1 SGHDT, CDR2 YYEEEE. The CDR3 contains 16 residues. V dropped 2 bases and J dropped 8; count of bases not matched to a gene: 14. The CDR3 DNA is TGTGCCAGCAGCTTAGGACAGGGTATGGGCATGGGAGGCTACACCTTC. Amino acid sequence: CASSLGQGMGMGGYTF.

The rearrangement uses TRBV18 and TRBJ1-5; the match to TRBD1 covers 7 bases. Germline V gives CDR1 KGHSH, CDR2 LQKENI. V was pared by 3 bases and J by 4 bases, with 3 bases of the junction left unmatched. The CDR3 is made up of 14 amino acids. CDR3 sequence: CASSPGTANQPQHF. CDR3 sequence (DNA): TGTGCCAGCTCACCCGGGACAGCAAATCAGCCCCAGCATTTT.

The chain combines TRBV6-5 with TRBJ2-7; maybe TRBD1 (5 bases). Trimming removed 0 bases from V and 2 bases from J, with 14 bases in between. The CDR3 has 16 amino acids. CDR1 is MNHEY, CDR2 SVGAGI, per germline. The CDR3 region has the DNA TGTGCCAGCAGTTACTCGCAGGGCAGTTCAACCTACGAGCAGTACTTC. It yields the protein CASSYSQGSSTYEQYF.

The chain uses TRBV5-1 and TRBJ1-1, with 8 bases that match TRBD1. The germline CDR1 and CDR2 sequences are SGHRS and YFSETQ. CDR3 length equals 15 residues. Unmatched junction bases numbered 10, after V lost 3 bases and J lost 6 bases. The CDR3 reads CASSWGGQGSSEAFF. CDR3 DNA: TGCGCCAGCAGCTGGGGAGGACAGGGCAGCTCTGAAGCTTTCTTT.

The chain couples TRBV6-5 to TRBJ2-1, with D perhaps TRBD2 (7 bases). The CDR3 is made up of 14 amino acids. V gave up 2 bases and J gave up 6 bases, with 11 bases separating them. Per germline, CDR1 MNHEY and CDR2 SVGAGI. For the CDR3, the DNA is TGTGCCAGCAGTTACAAGGGAGGGGGCAATGAGCAGTTCTTC. This translates into CASSYKGGGNEQFF.

V and J are TRBV19 and TRBJ1-5; TRBD1 is a possible D gene (5 bases). The V end lost 6 bases, the J end lost 6 bases, and 15 bases lay between the germline ends. Germline CDR1 is LNHDA and CDR2 is SQIVND (reference sequence). The CDR3 covers 14 residues. The CDR3 sequence: CASRGTVRGQPQHF. CDR3 DNA: TGTGCCAGTAGGGGGACTGTAAGAGGTCAGCCCCAGCATTTT.

This clone was observed a few times. The chain carries TRBV7-9 and TRBJ2-2; 9 bases agree with TRBD2. Trimming removed 2 bases from V and 3 bases from J; junction bases left unmatched: 1. Per germline, CDR1 SEHNR and CDR2 FQNEAQ (reference sequence). The CDR3 length is 15 residues. Here the CDR3 reads CASSLLAGHTGELFF. In DNA, the CDR3 is TGTGCCAGCAGCTTACTAGCGGGGCACACCGGGGAGCTGTTTTTT.

The chain is built from TRBV9 and TRBJ2-6, with 8 positions matching TRBD1. V dropped 7 bases and J dropped 4; count of bases not matched to a gene: 13. CDR1 and CDR2 (germline): SGDLS, YYNGEE. This CDR3 spans 17 amino acids. CDR3 amino acids: CASGTGGTLGGANVLTF. DNA for the CDR3: TGTGCCAGCGGAACAGGGGGAACCCTTGGAGGGGCCAACGTCCTGACTTTC.

V is TRBV21-1 and J is TRBJ2-4. TRBV21-1 is described as a pseudogene. The CDR3 has 14 residues. CDR3 region: CARRKGIAKNIQYF. The CDR3, as DNA: TGTGCCAGGAGGAAAGGGATAGCCAAAAACATTCAGTACTTC.

This rearrangement joins TRBV4-1 to TRBJ2-1; D tentatively fits TRBD1 or TRBD2 (5 bases each). Germline CDR1 MGHRA, CDR2 YSYEKL. This CDR3 has 17 residues. With 0 bases removed from V and 4 bases from J, the gap between germline ends came to 16 bases. The CDR3 region has the DNA TGCGCCAGCAGCCAAGAACCCCCAGGGAGCACATACAATGAGCAGTTCTTC. Translation: CASSQEPPGSTYNEQFF.

The DNA for the CDR3 is TGTGCCATCAGCGAGACAGGCTACGAGCAGTACTTC. Amino acids: CAISETGYEQYF. The J gene is TRBJ2-7, the V gene TRBV10-3; D may be TRBD1 (6 bases). The CDR3 has 12 amino acids. Deletions cut 6 bases from V and 3 bases from J, with 9 bases between. Germline CDR1 and CDR2: ENHRY and SYGVKD.

J is TRBJ1-6 and V is TRBV29-1; 9 bases are a match to TRBD1. There are 13 residues in the CDR3. The germline gives CDR1 SQVTM, CDR2 ANQGSEA. After removal of 4 bases from V and 9 bases from J, the junction contained 4 bases not matched to a gene. In nucleotides, the CDR3 is TGCAGCGTTGGGGACAGGGAGAGTTCACCCCTCCACTTT. Translating it yields CSVGDRESSPLHF.

The chain uses TRBV5-1 and TRBJ2-2; D unclear. The CDR3 contains 12 residues. The ends were cut back, 1 base at V and 9 bases at J, with 7 bases in the middle. Per germline, CDR1 SGHRS and CDR2 YFSETQ. The CDR3 DNA reads as TGCGCCAGCAGCTTGTCTATCCGGGAGCTGTTTTTT. Its protein product is CASSLSIRELFF. The whole variable domain, remainder taken from reference TRBV5-1 and TRBJ2-2, is KAGVTQTPRYLIKTRGQQVTLSCSPISGHRSVSWYQQTPGQGLQFLFEYFSETQRNKGNFPGRFSGRQFSNSRSEMNVSTLELGDSALYLCASSLSIRELFFGEGSRLTVL.